This T cell receptor beta chain was identified during a study of naive and memory T cell subsets. Study observations and caveats: In CD4 and CD8 cells, diversity dropped from naive through EMRA. Over 90% of naive TCR sequences appeared only once, unlike memory subsets. A few larger clonotypes appeared in naive repertoires, especially CD8, possibly memory cells re-expressing CD45RA. Between naive and memory subsets, TCR abundance power law exponents differed.

Concerning this clonotype itself: What it binds is not known.

An equimolar mix of two oligonucleotides served as the beta constant-region primer for TRBC1 and TRBC2. Nested alpha and beta constant-region primers with the SP2 primer drove four PCR rounds on ligated cDNA. Ligation attached a single-stranded oligonucleotide with a 12-nucleotide UMI and the SP2 primer to the cDNA 3' end. TCRdb reprocessed the UMI-ligation and nested PCR reads with MiXCR, giving one entry per CDR3 protein. The sample holds approximately 140,000 distinct CDR3 sequences, approximately 18% seen once. Germline CDR1 and CDR2: LNHNV and YYDKDF (reference sequence). Trimming removed 0 bases at V and 6 bases at J, with 6 bases between. The CDR3 extends over 13 amino acids.

Sequencing input: naive CD8+ T cells from blood. The sequence came from a human donor in good health. The chain combines TRBV15 with TRBJ2-1; no definite D call. The CDR3 DNA is TGTGCCACCAGCAGAGATGTAGCCAATGAGCAGTTCTTC. Amino acids: CATSRDVANEQFF.